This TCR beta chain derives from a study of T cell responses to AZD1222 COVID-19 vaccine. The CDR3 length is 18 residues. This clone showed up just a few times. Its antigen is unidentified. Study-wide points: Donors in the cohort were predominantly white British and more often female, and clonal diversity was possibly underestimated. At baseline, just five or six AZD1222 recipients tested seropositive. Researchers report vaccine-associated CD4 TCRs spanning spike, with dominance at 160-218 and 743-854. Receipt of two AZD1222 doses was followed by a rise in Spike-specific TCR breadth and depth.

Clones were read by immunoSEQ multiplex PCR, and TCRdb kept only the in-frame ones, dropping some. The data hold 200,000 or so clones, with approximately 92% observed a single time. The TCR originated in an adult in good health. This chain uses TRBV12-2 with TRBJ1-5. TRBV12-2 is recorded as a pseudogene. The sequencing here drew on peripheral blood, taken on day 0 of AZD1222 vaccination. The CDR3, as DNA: TGTGCAAGTCGCCCGCTGAGTGGATTGGCAGAGAGCAATCAGCCCCAGCATTTT. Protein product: CASRPLSGLAESNQPQHF.